This entry lists 14 T cell receptor beta chains sequenced from one sample in a study of sequential checkpoint blockade in melanoma. Treatment: randomized to nivolumab then ipilimumab (arm A) or the reverse (arm B). Some clones are missing from TCRdb's copy, which holds only in-frame ones; the method was immunoSEQ multiplex PCR. The table shows approximately 6,900 clones, with 20% to 25% occurring only once. Sequenced material: tumor tissue (inferred from file names), taken from a patient given nivolumab and ipilimumab in sequence. These receptors all come from a human donor with melanoma.

The chain joins TRBV6-8 to TRBJ1-2; no clear D gene. CDR3 length: 14 residues. V shed 0 bases and J shed 3 bases, with 8 bases lying between them. Germline CDR1 and CDR2: MNHGY and SAAAGT. CDR3 nucleotides: TGTGCCAGCAGTTACTCTGGGATGGACTATGGCTACACCTTC. Translating it yields CASSYSGMDYGYTF.

The chain has TRBV6-8 and TRBJ2-7, with 8 bases that match TRBD1. CDR1 and CDR2 (germline): MNHGY, SAAAGT. This CDR3 spans 12 amino acids. The V and J ends lost 6 bases and 7 bases, in that order; junction bases with no gene match: 5. CDR3 sequence: CASSRTGYEQYF. In nucleotides, the CDR3 is TGTGCCAGCAGCAGGACAGGGTATGAGCAGTACTTC.

Only a few counts were recorded for this clone. The chain has TRBV7-4 and TRBJ2-1, with TRBD1 matching over 7 bases. CDR3 length equals 13 residues. CDR1 is SGHVT, CDR2 SQSDAQ, per germline. V was pared by 8 bases and J by 6 bases, with 7 bases of the junction left unmatched. The CDR3 is CASGLDRVNEQFF. The CDR3 DNA reads as TGTGCCAGCGGATTAGACAGGGTCAATGAGCAGTTCTTC.

In this sample, this clone turned up a few times. J is TRBJ1-1 and V is TRBV18; D gene uncertain. Germline V lookup: CDR1 KGHSH, CDR2 LQKENI. CDR3 length: 15 residues. V lost 3 bases and J lost 0, with 11 bases in between. The CDR3 nucleotides read TGTGCCAGCTCACCGAAGACTAGTATGAACACTGAAGCTTTCTTT. Its translation: CASSPKTSMNTEAFF.

The chain employs TRBV19 and TRBJ1-2; D unresolved. V lost 4 bases, J lost 0 bases, and 12 bases lay in between. The germline CDR1 and CDR2 sequences are LNHDA and SQIVND (reference sequence). The CDR3 totals 15 residues. The CDR3 region is CASSTNGEANYGYTF. CDR3 DNA: TGTGCCAGTAGTACCAACGGGGAGGCTAACTATGGCTACACCTTC.

This sequence joins TRBV18 and TRBJ2-7; perhaps TRBD1 as D (5 bases). CDR3 length: 13 residues. Per the germline V gene, CDR1 is KGHSH and CDR2 is LQKENI. V dropped 5 bases and J dropped 3 bases, with 11 bases sitting between them. The CDR3 DNA reads as TGTGCCAGCTCATCAACGCAGGGCTACGAGCAGTACTTC. Translation: CASSSTQGYEQYF.

The chain uses TRBV5-1 and TRBJ1-1, with D perhaps matching TRBD1 (6 bases). Trimming cost V 4 bases and J 6 bases, with 16 bases left between them. CDR3 length: 14 residues. Germline V gene data show CDR1 as SGHRS and CDR2 as YFSETQ. The chain's CDR3 is CASSGGAEGAEAFF. The CDR3 DNA is TGCGCCAGCAGCGGGGGGGCGGAGGGCGCTGAAGCTTTCTTT.

This clone was detected ten times or more. The V gene is TRBV6-8, the J gene TRBJ2-3, with D perhaps matching TRBD1 (6 bases). Germline V gene sequence: CDR1 MNHGY, CDR2 SAAAGT. The CDR3 runs to 18 residues. V lost 2 bases, J lost 5 bases, and 23 bases lay in between. The CDR3, as DNA: TGTGCCAGCAGTTACACACTTCCGCAGGGGATGGGGCGAGATACGCAGTATTTT. Amino acid sequence: CASSYTLPQGMGRDTQYF.

The sample holds a few counts of this clone. The chain has TRBV6-4 and TRBJ2-1; 7 bases agree with TRBD2. Trimming at V came to 10 bases and at J to 2 bases, leaving 8 bases not matched to a gene. This CDR3 region has 14 residues. Germline assignment: CDR1 MRHNA and CDR2 SNTAGT. The CDR3 DNA sequence: TGTGCCATCGGGGGGACCGAACCCTACAATGAGCAGTTCTTC. The encoded protein is CAIGGTEPYNEQFF.

This clone appeared a few times. The chain uses TRBV6-8 and TRBJ2-1; D ambiguous. The V end was cut by 4 bases, the J end by 6 bases, with 13 bases between. The CDR3 has 14 residues. The germline gives CDR1 MNHGY, CDR2 SAAAGT. The CDR3 DNA sequence: TGTGCCAGCAGTTCCCCGTCCAGGAGCAATGAGCAGTTCTTC. Its translation: CASSSPSRSNEQFF.

The chain has TRBV19 and TRBJ2-3; TRBD1 matches 7 bases. The CDR3 sequence is 15 residues long. The V segment lost 3 bases and the J segment 0 bases; nucleotides outside the gene matches: 3. CDR1 is LNHDA, CDR2 SQIVND, per germline (reference sequence). The CDR3 DNA is TGTGCCAGTAGTATCGACAGGGCGAGCACAGATACGCAGTATTTT. Its protein is CASSIDRASTDTQYF.

CDR3 DNA sequence: TGTGCCAGCTCACCGGGGTTGCGGGACACCGGGGAGCTGTTTTTT. It encodes CASSPGLRDTGELFF. The rearrangement links TRBV18 to TRBJ2-2; a possible D gene is TRBD2 (5 bases). CDR3 size: 15 residues. From germline, CDR1 is KGHSH and CDR2 LQKENI. V gave up 3 bases and J gave up 3 bases, with 11 bases separating them.

The chain uses TRBV15 and TRBJ2-1; 10 bases align to TRBD2. CDR1 is LNHNV and CDR2 is YYDKDF in the germline V gene (reference sequence). V lost 1 base, J lost 8 bases, and 8 bases stayed unmatched. The CDR3 is 16 amino acids. The CDR3 region is CATSRARAGGPDEQFF. The CDR3, as DNA: TGTGCCACCAGCAGAGCCCGAGCGGGGGGGCCGGATGAGCAGTTCTTC.

This clone was observed a few times. The genes are TRBV29-1 and TRBJ1-4, with a possible D match to TRBD1 (5 bases). CDR1 and CDR2 from the germline V gene are SQVTM and ANQGSEA. This CDR3 has 14 amino acids. V was pared by 8 bases and J by 8 bases, with 21 bases between. The CDR3: CSTTGPTVGEKLFF. CDR3 bases: TGCAGCACAACTGGACCGACAGTGGGGGAAAAACTGTTTTTT.